Presented here are 10 T cell receptor beta chains from one specimen sequenced in a study of shared clonotypes between healthy human individuals. The repertoire was sequenced with immunoSEQ multiplex PCR; TCRdb's copy has only in-frame clones and lacks some. The sample lists about 1.5 million clones; 95% to 99% were seen once. The sequenced material came from naive CD4+ T cells sorted from blood. The sample's subset: CD45RA+ positively selected. The receptors derive from a young man in good health.

This sequence joins TRBV10-1 and TRBJ2-3; a possible D gene is TRBD2 (6 bases). Germline loops: CDR1 WNHNN, CDR2 SYGVQD (reference sequence). Trimming took off 10 bases at V and 8 bases at J, with 10 bases between the two ends. This CDR3 is built from 10 residues. CDR3 region: CAISGSTQYF. CDR3 in DNA: TGCGCCATCTCCGGGAGTACGCAGTATTTT.

This chain links TRBV7-9 with TRBJ2-7, with a tentative D call TRBD1 (6 bases). This CDR3 has 14 amino acids. Between the trimmed V and J ends, which lost 1 base and 2 bases, there was a span of 9 bases. In germline, CDR1 is SEHNR, CDR2 FQNEAQ (reference sequence). CDR3 residues: CASSLVKGAYEQYF. CDR3 coding DNA: TGTGCCAGCAGCTTAGTCAAGGGGGCCTACGAGCAGTACTTC.

The chain is built from TRBV7-9 and TRBJ2-7; 13 nucleotides align to TRBD2. This CDR3 is built from 16 residues. Trimming took 1 base from V and 12 from J; bases not matched to a gene: 12. Germline V gene lookup returns CDR1 SEHNR and CDR2 FQNEAQ (reference sequence). CDR3 nucleotide sequence: TGTGCCAGCAGCTTAGGACTGGGACTAGCGGGATCTACATCGTACTTC. This codes for CASSLGLGLAGSTSYF.

The V call is TRBV4-1, the J call TRBJ1-4; D gene uncertain. The CDR3 is 18 residues long. V gave up 1 base and J gave up 6 bases, with 21 bases separating them. From germline, CDR1 is MGHRA and CDR2 YSYEKL. CDR3 protein: CASSQGHLSGGRDEKLFF. CDR3 DNA: TGCGCCAGCAGCCAAGGGCATCTCTCCGGAGGTAGGGATGAAAAACTGTTTTTT.

The CDR3 region has the DNA TGTGCCAGCAGCCGAGGGGGGACATTTTACAATGAGCAGTTCTTC. It specifies CASSRGGTFYNEQFF. The chain carries TRBV14 and TRBJ2-1; the D gene could be TRBD1 or TRBD2 (6 bases each). The CDR3 totals 15 residues. The germline V gene encodes CDR1 SGHDN and CDR2 FVKESK. V gave up 4 bases and J gave up 4 bases, with 14 bases separating them.

Details on this clone: The same CDR3 arises from other DNA sequences in this sample as well. The rearrangement joins TRBV29-1 to TRBJ2-1, with D possibly TRBD1 on 5 matching bases. The CDR3 is made up of 11 amino acids. Germline CDR1 and CDR2: SQVTM and ANQGSEA. V shed 7 bases and J shed 3 bases, with 7 bases lying between them. CDR3 sequence: CSADSYNEQFF. The CDR3 DNA sequence: TGCAGCGCTGACAGCTACAATGAGCAGTTCTTC.

J is TRBJ2-5 and V is TRBV29-1, with a weak D call TRBD1 (6 bases). Germline lookup yields CDR1 SQVTM and CDR2 ANQGSEA. V was pared by 3 bases and J by 4 bases, with 12 bases between. The CDR3 contains 13 residues. The chain's CDR3 is CSVDSSRGETQYF. For the CDR3, the DNA is TGCAGCGTTGACTCCAGCAGGGGAGAGACCCAGTACTTC.

The gene calls are TRBV18 and TRBJ2-1; 14 bases are shared with TRBD2. Germline-derived CDR1 and CDR2 are KGHSH and LQKENI. Trimming cost V 4 bases and J 9 bases; bases outside gene matches: 8. This CDR3 spans 16 amino acids. The CDR3 reads CASSQSGTSGRTEQFF. CDR3 nucleotides: TGTGCCAGCTCACAGAGTGGGACTAGCGGGAGAACTGAGCAGTTCTTC.

V usage is TRBV28 and J usage is TRBJ1-1; D gene ambiguous. V was cut by 4 bases and J by 5 bases, with 8 bases left in between. Germline V lookup: CDR1 MDHEN, CDR2 SYDVKM. The CDR3 contains 12 residues. CDR3 coding DNA: TGTGCCAGCAGTTCCCCTTTGACTGAAGCTTTCTTT. It is translated as CASSSPLTEAFF.

The V call is TRBV14, the J call TRBJ2-2; D gene unclear. Trimming stripped 2 bases from V and 2 bases from J, with 3 bases between. The CDR3 has 13 residues. CDR1 is SGHDN, CDR2 FVKESK, per germline. The CDR3 DNA follows: TGTGCCAGCAGCCAATTCAACACCGGGGAGCTGTTTTTT. Amino acids: CASSQFNTGELFF.